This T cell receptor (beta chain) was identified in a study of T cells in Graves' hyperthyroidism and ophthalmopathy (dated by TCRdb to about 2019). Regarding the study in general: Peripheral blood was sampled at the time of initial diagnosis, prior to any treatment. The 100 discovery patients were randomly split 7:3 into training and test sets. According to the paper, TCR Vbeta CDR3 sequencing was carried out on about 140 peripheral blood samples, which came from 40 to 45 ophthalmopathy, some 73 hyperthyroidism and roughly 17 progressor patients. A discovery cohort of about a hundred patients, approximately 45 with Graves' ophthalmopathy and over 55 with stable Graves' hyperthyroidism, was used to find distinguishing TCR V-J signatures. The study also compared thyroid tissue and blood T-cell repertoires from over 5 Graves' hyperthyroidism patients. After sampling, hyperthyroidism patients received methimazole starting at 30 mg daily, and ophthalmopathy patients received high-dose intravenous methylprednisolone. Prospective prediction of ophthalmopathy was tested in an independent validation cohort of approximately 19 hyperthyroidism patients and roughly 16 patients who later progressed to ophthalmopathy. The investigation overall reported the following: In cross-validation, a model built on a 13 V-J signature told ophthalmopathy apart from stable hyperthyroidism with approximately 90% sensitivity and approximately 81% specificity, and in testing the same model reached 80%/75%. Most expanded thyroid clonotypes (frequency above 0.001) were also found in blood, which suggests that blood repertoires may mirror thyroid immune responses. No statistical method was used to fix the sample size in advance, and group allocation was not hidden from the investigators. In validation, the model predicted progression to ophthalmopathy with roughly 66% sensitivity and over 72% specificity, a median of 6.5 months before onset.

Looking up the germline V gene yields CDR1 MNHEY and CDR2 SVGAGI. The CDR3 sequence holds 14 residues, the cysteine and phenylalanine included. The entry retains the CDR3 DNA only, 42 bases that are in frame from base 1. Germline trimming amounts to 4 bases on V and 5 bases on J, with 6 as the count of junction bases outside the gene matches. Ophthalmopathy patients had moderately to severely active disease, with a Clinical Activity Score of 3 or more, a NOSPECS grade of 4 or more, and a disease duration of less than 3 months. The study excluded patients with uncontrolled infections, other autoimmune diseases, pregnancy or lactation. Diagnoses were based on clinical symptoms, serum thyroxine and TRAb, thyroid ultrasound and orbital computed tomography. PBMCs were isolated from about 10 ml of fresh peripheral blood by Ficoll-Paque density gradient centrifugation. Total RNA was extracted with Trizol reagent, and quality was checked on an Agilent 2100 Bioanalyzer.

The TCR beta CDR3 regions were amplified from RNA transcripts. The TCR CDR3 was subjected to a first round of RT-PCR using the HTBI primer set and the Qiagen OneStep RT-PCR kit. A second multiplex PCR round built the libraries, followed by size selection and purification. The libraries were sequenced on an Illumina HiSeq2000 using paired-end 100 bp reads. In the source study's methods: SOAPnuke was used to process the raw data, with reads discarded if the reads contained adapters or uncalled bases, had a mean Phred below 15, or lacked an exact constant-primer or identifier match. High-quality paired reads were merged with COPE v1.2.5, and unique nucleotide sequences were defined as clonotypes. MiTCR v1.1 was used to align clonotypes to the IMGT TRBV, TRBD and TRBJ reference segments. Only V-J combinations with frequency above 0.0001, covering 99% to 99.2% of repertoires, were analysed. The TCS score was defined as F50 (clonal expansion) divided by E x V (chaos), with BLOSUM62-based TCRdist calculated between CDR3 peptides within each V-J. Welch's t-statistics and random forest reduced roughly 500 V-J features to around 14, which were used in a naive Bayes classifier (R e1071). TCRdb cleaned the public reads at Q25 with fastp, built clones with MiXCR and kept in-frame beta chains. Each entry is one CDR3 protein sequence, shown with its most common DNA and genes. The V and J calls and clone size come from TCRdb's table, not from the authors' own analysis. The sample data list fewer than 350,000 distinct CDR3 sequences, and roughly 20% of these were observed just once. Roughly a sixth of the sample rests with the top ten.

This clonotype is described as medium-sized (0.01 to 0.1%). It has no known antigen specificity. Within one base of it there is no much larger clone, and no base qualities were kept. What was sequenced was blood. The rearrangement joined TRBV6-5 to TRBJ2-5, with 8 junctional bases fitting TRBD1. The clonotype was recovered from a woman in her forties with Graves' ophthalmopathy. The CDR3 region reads CASSSDRALETQYF. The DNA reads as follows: TGTGCCAGCAGTTCGGACAGGGCTCTTGAGACCCAGTACTTC.